Detailed here is one T cell receptor beta chain. There are many counts of this clonotype. No cognate antigen has been identified for it. No base-level quality is on record; no much larger clone is a single base apart. The data originate from a study of early T cells in non-severe SARS-CoV-2 infection (dated by TCRdb to the early 2020s). As for the study more broadly: Because TCR sequencing relied on bulk RNA taken from unsorted whole blood, pairing of alpha and beta chains was not possible. General study outcomes and caveats: Matching against VDJdb was skewed toward anti-spike CD8 responses, likely underestimated virus-specific expansions, and missed private and CD4 specificities.

Libraries were made using 5' RACE. TCRdb names NextSeq 500 as the instrument used. In the TCR library protocol, unique molecular identifiers were attached to individual cDNA molecules to correct for PCR bias and sequencing error. TCR alpha and beta chains were both sequenced, and the abundances of alpha and beta sequences in each sample were closely correlated with each other. The original methods were these. Decombinator V4 was used to annotate TCR sequences for V gene, J gene and CDR3. Expanded TCRs were defined as changing significantly between any two time points under a Poisson model with p below 0.0001. TCR abundances were normalised to the total number of TCRs sequenced per sample and expressed as counts per million. TRAV1-2 paired with TRAJ12, TRAJ20 or TRAJ33 defined MAIT TCRs, while TRAV10 paired with TRAJ18 defined iNKT TCRs. VDJdb, accessed on 1 November 2021, was searched for TCRs annotated for CMV, EBV and SARS-CoV-2, and TCRs annotated for more than one antigen were excluded. Starting from the raw public reads, TCRdb applied fastp trimming at Q25, assembled clones with MiXCR and retained in-frame beta chains. Each CDR3 protein appears once, grouped with its most common genes and DNA. TCRdb, not the original authors, processed these V and J calls. The sample data list fewer than 40,000 distinct CDR3 sequences, and about 5.7% of these were observed just once. Jointly, the top ten make up roughly 5% of the sample.

Including cysteine and phenylalanine, the CDR3 has 14 amino acids. Solely the CDR3 DNA is kept, with 42 bases framed from the first base. At the junction V is shortened by 5 bases and J by 3 bases; bases outside the gene matches: 3. CDR1 LGHDT and CDR2 YNNKEL were looked up in the germline V gene (reference sequence). A case-control design nested within a healthcare worker cohort in London, UK, was used, with weekly nasopharyngeal swab PCR tests and blood sampling performed. Healthcare workers were recruited between 23 and 31 March 2020, during the week of the UK lockdown, and were followed weekly for up to about 15 weeks.

The sample comprised whole blood. The clonotype was recovered from an adult who was a healthcare worker with PCR-confirmed SARS-CoV-2 infection or an uninfected control (not recorded which). Recombination linked TRBV3-1 to TRBJ2-7; 11 bases in the junction line up with TRBD2. The CDR3 in this case is CASSSGTSGYEQYF. The DNA reads TGTGCCAGCAGCTCCGGGACTAGCGGCTACGAGCAGTACTTC.